Presented here are 8 T cell receptor beta chains from one specimen sequenced in a study of OX40 agonist ivuxolimab in advanced cancers. This table comes from immunoSEQ multiplex PCR, and its TCRdb copy is limited to in-frame clones, with some not included. The table includes about 150,000 clones, around 93% detected once. This specimen consisted of CD4+ or CD8+ T cells sorted from blood, obtained in a trial of the OX40 agonist ivuxolimab. These receptors originate from an adult with an advanced solid tumor such as melanoma, head and neck, liver or kidney cancer.

This rearrangement joins TRBV11-2 to TRBJ2-7; 14 bases line up with TRBD2. The J segment lost 7 bases and the V segment lost 2 bases, leaving 1 base of the junction unmatched. Germline values: CDR1 SGHAT, CDR2 FQNNGV. This CDR3 has 14 amino acids. The CDR3 loop reads CASSLRLAGGEQYF. The CDR3, as DNA: TGTGCCAGCAGCTTAAGACTAGCGGGGGGGGAGCAGTACTTC.

The V and J genes are TRBV5-1 and TRBJ2-1, with 10 bases lining up with TRBD2. Looked up from germline, CDR1 is SGHRS and CDR2 is YFSETQ. The CDR3 sequence is 15 residues long. Trimming took 0 bases from V and 6 from J; bases not matched to a gene: 3. The CDR3, as DNA: TGCGCCAGCAGCTTGGTACTAGCGGGACCCAATGAGCAGTTCTTC. It specifies CASSLVLAGPNEQFF.

This chain connects TRBV2 to TRBJ2-2; 8 bases line up with TRBD2. In germline, CDR1 is SNHLY, CDR2 FYNNEI. J lost 6 bases, V lost 8 bases, and 14 bases had no gene match. This CDR3 comprises 16 residues. The CDR3 loop reads CASPLAIAGTSGELFF. In nucleotides, the CDR3 is TGTGCCAGCCCATTAGCCATAGCGGGGACCTCCGGGGAGCTGTTTTTT.

This chain's CDR3 is CASSRLLAGASTDTQYF. In DNA form, the CDR3 reads TGTGCCAGCAGCCGTCTGCTAGCGGGGGCTAGCACAGATACGCAGTATTTT. The chain carries TRBV14 and TRBJ2-3; 10 positions match TRBD2. The CDR3 spans 17 residues. CDR1 and CDR2 from the germline V gene are SGHDN and FVKESK. V was pared by 4 bases and J by 0 bases, with 7 bases of the junction left unmatched.

The chain carries TRBV6-5 and TRBJ2-2; 9 bases align to TRBD1. After removal of 6 bases from V and 5 bases from J, the junction contained 4 bases not matched to a gene. The germline V gene has CDR1 MNHEY and CDR2 SVGAGI. The CDR3 runs to 14 residues. CDR3: CASRRDRVTGELFF. In nucleotides, the CDR3 is TGTGCCAGCAGACGGGACAGGGTAACCGGGGAGCTGTTTTTT.

V is TRBV18 and J is TRBJ1-1; D is unclear. The CDR3 spans 14 residues. Per germline, CDR1 KGHSH and CDR2 LQKENI. V was pared by 0 bases and J by 3 bases, with 8 bases between. Written as DNA, the CDR3 is TGTGCCAGCTCACCACCGGCGCGGTACACTGAAGCTTTCTTT. It translates to CASSPPARYTEAFF.

The genes are TRBV5-6 and TRBJ2-7; 7 bases agree with TRBD1. With 4 bases clipped from V and 1 base from J, the junction kept 17 bases outside the gene matches. CDR1 and CDR2 from the germline V gene are SGHDT and YYEEEE. This CDR3 spans 18 amino acids. This chain's CDR3 is CASSPFADRVRTSYEQYF. The CDR3 DNA reads TGTGCCAGCAGCCCGTTCGCAGACAGGGTAAGAACATCCTACGAGCAGTACTTC.

This sequence joins TRBV6-5 and TRBJ2-5; D call uncertain. V lost 7 bases and J 4 bases, leaving 13 bases between the germline ends. Looked up from germline, CDR1 is MNHEY and CDR2 is SVGAGI. This CDR3 is 13 amino acids long. The CDR3 DNA follows: TGTGCCAGCACCCCACGGGTCGGAGAGACCCAGTACTTC. Translated, it gives CASTPRVGETQYF.